This paragraph covers one T cell receptor (beta chain) sequence. The sample comes from a study of T cell responses to AZD1222 COVID-19 vaccine. Profiled with immunoSEQ multiplex PCR; TCRdb holds only in-frame clones, not every one. The data show 130,000 to 150,000 clones, roughly 91% seen once. The CDR3 contains 13 residues. Germline CDR1 and CDR2: KGHSH and LQKENI. V was pared by 1 base and J by 8 bases, with 9 bases between. The chain combines TRBV18 with TRBJ2-4, with unresolved D. The clonotype originates from an adult in good health. This material consisted of peripheral blood, taken on day 0 of AZD1222 vaccination. CDR3 DNA: TGTGCCAGCTCACCACTGGCGAAGGACATTCAGTACTTC. It specifies CASSPLAKDIQYF.